One sample yielded the 4 T cell receptor beta chains listed below, sequenced in a study of T cells in Graves' hyperthyroidism and ophthalmopathy. Researchers took RNA transcripts and amplified the TCR beta CDR3 regions from them. An initial round of RT-PCR targeting the TCR CDR3 relied on the HTBI primer set. MiXCR, run by TCRdb on the multiplex PCR reads, gives a single entry per CDR3 protein. The repertoire consists of around 500,000 distinct CDR3 sequences, with roughly a sixth occurring once and the leading ten covering about 29%. The sequencing sample was made of blood. These receptors all come from a woman under 40 with Graves' ophthalmopathy.

This clonotype was seen a handful of times. This chain connects TRBV12-5 to TRBJ1-1; D remains ambiguous. The CDR3 runs to 12 residues. V lost 0 bases, J lost 5 bases, and 4 bases lay in between. Germline V CDR1 and CDR2: LGHNT, FRNRAP. CDR3 sequence (DNA): TGTGCTAGTGGTTTGGTGGGAACTGAAGCTTTCTTT. Translating gives CASGLVGTEAFF.

The sample holds a few counts of this clonotype. The chain uses TRBV7-2 and TRBJ1-1; D uncertain. CDR1 is SGHTA and CDR2 is FQGNSA in the germline V gene. Trimming left V 6 bases short and J 8 bases short, with 13 bases between. The CDR3 totals 12 residues. CDR3 nucleotides: TGTGCCAGCAGTTTTCGGACGGCAGAAGCTTTCTTT. This gives the protein CASSFRTAEAFF.

This clonotype was counted between two and nine times. The chain recombines TRBV12-3 or TRBV12-4 with TRBJ2-7; D might be TRBD1 or TRBD2, each matching 5 bases. This CDR3 is built from 15 residues. V was shortened by 3 bases and J by 3 bases, with 15 bases between the two germline ends. CDR3: CASSFGTTRYYEQYF. The CDR3 bases are TGTGCCAGCAGTTTCGGGACGACGCGTTACTACGAGCAGTACTTC.

This clonotype came up a few times. The chain combines TRBV30 with TRBJ2-4; 8 nucleotides line up with TRBD2. In germline, CDR1 is GTSNPN, CDR2 SVGIG (reference sequence). V lost 2 bases to trimming and J lost 4 bases; unmatched junction nucleotides: 4. The CDR3 is 14 residues long. CDR3 sequence (DNA): TGTGCCTGGAGTCTAGCGGGTCTAAAAAACATTCAGTACTTC. Translating gives CAWSLAGLKNIQYF. Filled out from reference TRBV30 and TRBJ2-4, the complete variable domain reads SQTIHQWPATLVQPVGSPLSLECTVEGTSNPNLYWYRQAAGRGLQLLFYSVGIGQISSEVPQNLSASRPQDRQFILSSKKLLLSDSGFYLCAWSLAGLKNIQYFGAGTRLSVL.